The 25 T cell receptor beta chains below come from one sample, sequenced in a study of control samples from healthy donors and cancer patients. Here immunoSEQ multiplex PCR was the method, and the copy in TCRdb shows in-frame clones only, minus some. This table has approximately 150,000 clones, about 91% appearing once. Specimen: blood. These receptors all stem from a middle-aged woman in good health.

This rearrangement joins TRBV19 to TRBJ2-7; 9 bases fit TRBD2. This CDR3 is 13 amino acids long. CDR1 and CDR2 (germline): LNHDA, SQIVND (reference sequence). With V trimmed by 5 bases and J by 2 bases, 1 base remained unmatched. The CDR3 DNA is TGTGCCAGTAGTTCTAGCGGGACCTACGAGCAGTACTTC. As protein: CASSSSGTYEQYF. The whole variable domain, filled in from reference TRBV19 and TRBJ2-7, reads DGGITQSPKYLFRKEGQNVTLSCEQNLNHDAMYWYRQDPGQGLRLIYYSQIVNDFQKGDIAEGYSVSREKKESFPLTVTSAQKNPTAFYLCASSSSGTYEQYFGPGTRLTVT.

The chain recombines TRBV18 with TRBJ1-2, with 7 bases matching TRBD1. This CDR3 contains 16 residues. Germline values: CDR1 KGHSH, CDR2 LQKENI. J gave up 2 bases and V 2 bases, and 8 bases lay outside the gene matches. The CDR3 sequence: CASSPWSGGTNYGYTF. The CDR3, as DNA: TGTGCCAGCTCACCATGGTCAGGGGGTACCAACTATGGCTACACCTTC.

The J gene is TRBJ1-2, the V gene TRBV10-3; D remains unclear. Trimming pared 6 bases from V and 4 bases from J, leaving 12 bases between. Germline V gene data show CDR1 as ENHRY and CDR2 as SYGVKD. This CDR3 has 13 amino acids. As DNA, the CDR3 is TGTGCCATCAGCCCCCAAGCGATCTATGGCTACACCTTC. Its translation is CAISPQAIYGYTF.

This clone was seen a single time. The CDR3 loop is CASRRGSGELFF. For the CDR3, the DNA is TGTGCCAGCAGAAGGGGCTCCGGGGAGCTGTTTTTT. V is TRBV6-5 and J is TRBJ2-2; maybe TRBD1 (5 bases). CDR3 size: 12 residues. V gave up 6 bases and J gave up 6 bases, with 8 bases separating them. Germline V gives CDR1 MNHEY, CDR2 SVGAGI.

The chain couples TRBV12-3 or TRBV12-4 to TRBJ2-1, with 13 bases identical to TRBD2. V shed 4 bases, J shed 10 bases, and the junction held 1 base outside the gene matches. The CDR3 sequence is 13 residues long. This CDR3 is CASSSGLAGEQFF. The CDR3 DNA reads TGTGCCAGCAGTTCGGGACTAGCGGGAGAGCAGTTCTTC.

This rearrangement joins TRBV7-9 to TRBJ2-5; 13 nucleotides align to TRBD2. CDR1 is SEHNR and CDR2 is FQNEAQ in the germline V gene (reference sequence). CDR3 size: 15 residues. Trimming took 5 bases from V and 2 from J; bases not matched to a gene: 2. The CDR3 DNA reads as TGTGCCAGCAGCCCGGGACTAGCGGGACAAGAGACCCAGTACTTC. The encoded protein is CASSPGLAGQETQYF.

The V call is TRBV6-1, the J call TRBJ1-2; D is unclear. Trimming took 2 bases from V and 5 from J, leaving 18 bases between them. Per the germline V gene, CDR1 is MNHNS and CDR2 is SASEGT. The CDR3 sequence is 16 residues long. CDR3 DNA: TGTGCCAGCAGTGAATCCGACCTCCCACAGCGGTATGGCTACACCTTC. Its translation is CASSESDLPQRYGYTF.

DNA of the CDR3: TGTGCCAGCGTTAATAGCGGGGACGAGCAGTACTTC. Translating it yields CASVNSGDEQYF. J is TRBJ2-7 and V is TRBV18; TRBD2 agrees at 8 bases. The junction had 5 bases not matched to a gene; V was cut back by 8 bases and J by 5 bases. Per germline, CDR1 KGHSH and CDR2 LQKENI. This CDR3 has 12 residues. Full variable domain (missing parts from reference TRBV18 and TRBJ2-7): NAGVMQNPRHLVRRRGQEARLRCSPMKGHSHVYWYRQLPEEGLKFMVYLQKENIIDESGMPKERFSAEFPKEGPSILRIQQVVRGDSAAYFCASVNSGDEQYFGPGTRLTVT.

This clone showed up just a few times. The CDR3 here is CASSAVGQGNSPLHF. As DNA, the CDR3 is TGTGCCAGCAGCGCTGTAGGACAGGGGAATTCACCCCTCCACTTT. This chain links TRBV9 with TRBJ1-6; TRBD1 matches at 9 bases. CDR1 and CDR2 (germline): SGDLS, YYNGEE. The CDR3 is 15 residues long. The V gene end was trimmed by 3 bases and the J gene end by 7 bases; junction bases not matched to a gene: 5.

The V call is TRBV6-6, the J call TRBJ2-1; D remains ambiguous. This CDR3 region has 15 residues. The germline CDR1 and CDR2 sequences are MNHNY and SVGAGI (reference sequence). V shed 2 bases and J shed 0 bases, with 8 bases lying between them. The CDR3 region has the DNA TGTGCCAGCAGTTACCAGGAAAGCTCCTACAATGAGCAGTTCTTC. Its protein is CASSYQESSYNEQFF.

On this clone itself: A junction boundary mismatches the germline segment, possibly from a read error. V is TRBV4-1 and J is TRBJ1-3; TRBD1 matches 9 bases. Germline CDR1 and CDR2: MGHRA and YSYEKL. The CDR3 sequence is 17 residues long. CDR3 nucleotides: TGCGCCAGCAGCAAAGAACCGGGACAGGGACAGGGAAACACCATATATTTT. Translated: CASSKEPGQGQGNTIYF.

This chain links TRBV7-8 with TRBJ1-4, with 7 nucleotides matching TRBD1. The trim removed 5 bases at V and 0 bases at J, leaving 3 bases unmatched. Germline CDR1 reads SGHVS; CDR2 reads FQNEAQ. CDR3 size: 15 residues. The CDR3 region is CASSPGGTTNEKLFF. CDR3 nucleotide sequence: TGTGCCAGCAGCCCAGGGGGGACAACTAATGAAAAACTGTTTTTT.

The chain combines TRBV2 with TRBJ1-2; 8 bases map to TRBD1. The CDR3 sequence is 13 residues long. Trimming took 5 bases from V and 6 from J; bases not matched to a gene: 5. Germline V lookup: CDR1 SNHLY, CDR2 FYNNEI. The CDR3 region has the DNA TGTGCCAGCAGTCATCAGGGGGCTAATGGCTACACCTTC. This gives the protein CASSHQGANGYTF. The variable domain in full, completed from reference TRBV2 and TRBJ1-2, reads EPEVTQTPSHQVTQMGQEVILRCVPISNHLYFYWYRQILGQKVEFLVSFYNNEISEKSEIFDDQFSVERPDGSNFTLKIRSTKLEDSAMYFCASSHQGANGYTFGSGTRLTVV.

The chain carries TRBV9 and TRBJ1-2, with D unresolved. The germline CDR1 and CDR2 sequences are SGDLS and YYNGEE. CDR3 size: 14 residues. The ends were cut back, 4 bases at V and 6 bases at J, with 16 bases in the middle. Written as DNA, the CDR3 is TGTGCCAGCAGCCCAGGCGTCACACCGGATGGCTACACCTTC. Its translation is CASSPGVTPDGYTF.

CDR3 sequence reads: CASSLGGGTYEQYF. In nucleotides, the CDR3 is TGTGCCAGCAGCTTAGGAGGGGGGACCTACGAGCAGTACTTC. The chain carries TRBV11-3 and TRBJ2-7; either TRBD1 or TRBD2 may fit D (6 bases each). Trimming removed 1 base at V and 2 bases at J, with 9 bases between. This CDR3 contains 14 residues. Germline assignment: CDR1 SGHNT and CDR2 YENEEA. Variable domain in full (rest from reference TRBV11-3 and TRBJ2-7): EAGVVQSPRYKIIEKKQPVAFWCNPISGHNTLYWYLQNLGQGPELLIRYENEEAVDDSQLPKDRFSAERLKGVDSTLKIQPAELGDSAVYLCASSLGGGTYEQYFGPGTRLTVT.

The chain carries TRBV6-5 and TRBJ1-2; D remains unclear. Between the trimmed V and J ends, which lost 0 bases and 6 bases, there was a span of 11 bases. The CDR3 loop spans 14 amino acids. Germline V gene data show CDR1 as MNHEY and CDR2 as SVGAGI. CDR3 nucleotides: TGTGCCAGCAGTTACTCATCCGGGGTGGATGGCTACACCTTC. This codes for CASSYSSGVDGYTF.

The chain joins TRBV7-9 to TRBJ1-2; D ambiguous. Trimming left V 6 bases short and J 4 bases short, with 12 bases between. CDR3 length equals 13 residues. The germline V gene has CDR1 SEHNR and CDR2 FQNEAQ (reference sequence). In DNA form, the CDR3 reads TGTGCCAGCAGACAGCTAGCGGGCTATGGCTACACCTTC. Its protein product is CASRQLAGYGYTF.

To note about this clone: Other DNA sequences in the sample encode the same CDR3. The chain employs TRBV10-3 and TRBJ1-1; D not certain. The CDR3 contains 13 residues. V gave up 0 bases and J gave up 1 base, with 3 bases separating them. Germline V CDR1 and CDR2: ENHRY, SYGVKD. The CDR3 protein is CAISESRNTEAFF. The CDR3 DNA is TGTGCCATCAGTGAGTCACGGAACACTGAAGCTTTCTTT.

The rearrangement joins TRBV13 to TRBJ2-5, with 10 nucleotides matching TRBD2. CDR1 PRHDT and CDR2 FYEKMQ come from the germline V gene (reference sequence). This CDR3 is 16 amino acids long. The J segment lost 1 base and the V segment lost 2 bases, leaving 4 bases of the junction unmatched. CDR3 in DNA: TGTGCCAGCAGCTTAAGAGCGGGGGGGTTCCAAGAGACCCAGTACTTC. Protein sequence: CASSLRAGGFQETQYF. Full variable domain (rest looked up from reference TRBV13 and TRBJ2-5): AAGVIQSPRHLIKEKRETATLKCYPIPRHDTVYWYQQGPGQDPQFLISFYEKMQSDKGSIPDRFSAQQFSDYHSELNMSSLELGDSALYFCASSLRAGGFQETQYFGPGTRLLVL.

V is TRBV10-1 and J is TRBJ2-7; D unclear. Trimming pared 0 bases from V and 4 bases from J, leaving 7 bases between. This CDR3 is built from 13 residues. Germline CDR1 is WNHNN and CDR2 is SYGVQD (reference sequence). As DNA, the CDR3 is TGCGCCAGCAGTGAGTCATTTCGGTACGAGCAGTACTTC. It encodes CASSESFRYEQYF.

The genes are TRBV6-1 and TRBJ1-2; TRBD1 aligns across 9 bases. Germline-derived CDR1 and CDR2 are MNHNS and SASEGT. Trimming removed 2 bases from V and 0 bases from J; junction bases left unmatched: 4. The CDR3 contains 16 residues. CDR3 sequence reads: CASSERGDRANYGYTF. DNA of the CDR3: TGTGCCAGCAGTGAACGGGGGGACAGGGCTAACTATGGCTACACCTTC.

The V and J genes are TRBV12-3 or TRBV12-4 and TRBJ1-5; unclear D gene. The CDR3 is made up of 13 amino acids. Trimming removed 2 bases at V and 2 bases at J, with 4 bases between. CDR3 residues: CASSLIGNQPQHF. The CDR3 region has the DNA TGTGCCAGCAGTTTAATCGGCAATCAGCCCCAGCATTTT.

This rearrangement joins TRBV6-2 or TRBV6-3 to TRBJ2-7, with 9 bases aligning to TRBD1. There are 14 residues in the CDR3. Unmatched junction bases numbered 8, after V lost 5 bases and J lost 6 bases. Germline lookup yields CDR1 MNHEY and CDR2 SVGEGT. CDR3 bases: TGTGCCAGCAGTCAGACAGGGGGGAAGGGCGAGCAGTACTTC. Amino acids: CASSQTGGKGEQYF.

A single count supports this clone. The chain couples TRBV3-1 (or the pseudogene TRBV3-2) to TRBJ2-5; tentative D call: TRBD2 (7 bases). Trimming stripped 3 bases from V and 4 bases from J, with 9 bases between. The germline CDR1 and CDR2 sequences are LGHDT and YNNKEL (reference sequence). The CDR3 has 13 residues. CDR3 sequence reads: CASSQRGGETQYF. The CDR3 nucleotides read TGTGCCAGCAGCCAGAGGGGGGGAGAGACCCAGTACTTC.

The chain joins TRBV5-1 to TRBJ2-2; 9 bases match TRBD1. The CDR3 loop spans 14 amino acids. Germline trimming cut 0 bases from V and 7 bases from J; bases unmatched to any gene: 1. In germline, CDR1 is SGHRS, CDR2 YFSETQ. Here the CDR3 DNA reads TGCGCCAGCAGCTTGGGACAGGGGGGCGGGGAGCTGTTTTTT. Its protein product is CASSLGQGGGELFF.